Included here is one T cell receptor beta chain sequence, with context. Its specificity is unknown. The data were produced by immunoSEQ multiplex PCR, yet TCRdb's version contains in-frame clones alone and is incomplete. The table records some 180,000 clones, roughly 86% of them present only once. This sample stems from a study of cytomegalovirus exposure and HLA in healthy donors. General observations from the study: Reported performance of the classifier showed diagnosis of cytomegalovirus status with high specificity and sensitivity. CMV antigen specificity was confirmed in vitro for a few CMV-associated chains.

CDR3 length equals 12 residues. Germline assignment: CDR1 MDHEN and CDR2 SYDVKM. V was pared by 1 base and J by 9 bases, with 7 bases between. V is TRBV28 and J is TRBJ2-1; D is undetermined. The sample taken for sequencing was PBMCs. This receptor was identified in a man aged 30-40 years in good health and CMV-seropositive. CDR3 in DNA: TGTGCCAGCAGTTTATTTAGCACTGAGCAGTTCTTC. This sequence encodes CASSLFSTEQFF.